These 17 T cell receptor beta chains came from one sample sequenced in a study of CD8 T cells in Susac syndrome. RNA amounts of roughly 0.5 to 1 ug underwent reverse transcription with random hexamers. TCRdb processed the immunoSEQ multiplex PCR reads anew with MiXCR; each CDR3 protein has one entry. This sample has under 250,000 distinct CDR3 sequences, with about 94% found just once. The sample was CD4+ T cells from PBMCs. The receptors originated from a human donor with multiple sclerosis.

The chain carries TRBV7-9 and TRBJ2-3; D ambiguous. V lost 5 bases and J 0 bases, leaving 6 bases between the germline ends. CDR1 is SEHNR, CDR2 FQNEAQ, per germline (reference sequence). The CDR3 consists of 13 residues. The chain's CDR3 is CASSPDSTDTQYF. CDR3 DNA sequence: TGTGCCAGCAGCCCCGACAGCACAGATACGCAGTATTTT.

J is TRBJ2-1 and V is TRBV7-3, with TRBD2 identical over 14 bases. The CDR3 contains 16 residues. The germline gives CDR1 SGHTA, CDR2 FQGTGA. V gave up 3 bases and J gave up 8 bases; unmatched junction bases: 6. CDR3 DNA sequence: TGTGCCAGCAGCTTGGGACTAGCGGGAGTTTTGGATGAGCAGTTCTTC. It translates to CASSLGLAGVLDEQFF.

The chain recombines TRBV6-1 with TRBJ2-1, with 7 bases identical to TRBD1. The CDR3 extends over 12 amino acids. The V gene's germline CDR1 is MNHNS and CDR2 SASEGT. J gave up 9 bases and V 6 bases, and 5 bases lay outside the gene matches. Here the CDR3 DNA reads TGTGCCAGCAGACAGGGGTCTGTTGAGCAGTTCTTC. Amino acid sequence: CASRQGSVEQFF.

As DNA, the CDR3 is TGCAGCGTTGCGAAGCGGCTAGCTTACGAGCAGTACTTC. It encodes CSVAKRLAYEQYF. V gene TRBV29-1 combines with J gene TRBJ2-7, with a possible D match to TRBD2 (5 bases). CDR3 length: 13 residues. Trimming left V 4 bases short and J 4 bases short, with 14 bases between. CDR1 and CDR2 (germline): SQVTM, ANQGSEA.

The chain combines TRBV27 with TRBJ2-2, with 12 bases matching TRBD2. This CDR3 has 17 residues. V lost 7 bases, J lost 2 bases, and 8 bases stayed unmatched. Germline values: CDR1 MNHEY, CDR2 SMNVEV (reference sequence). This CDR3 reads CASISLAGGSNTGELFF. The CDR3 DNA is TGTGCCAGCATCTCGCTAGCGGGGGGGTCCAACACCGGGGAGCTGTTTTTT.

The rearrangement links TRBV29-1 to TRBJ2-5; TRBD1 might be the D (5 bases). V lost 1 base, J lost 4 bases, and 10 bases lay in between. This CDR3 spans 13 amino acids. Per germline, CDR1 SQVTM and CDR2 ANQGSEA. The CDR3 protein is CSVEVTVGETQYF. Written as DNA, the CDR3 is TGCAGCGTTGAAGTGACAGTAGGAGAGACCCAGTACTTC.

The gene calls are TRBV29-1 and TRBJ2-1; D remains unclear. The CDR3 covers 11 residues. Deletions cut 4 bases from V and 7 bases from J, with 8 bases between. CDR1 SQVTM and CDR2 ANQGSEA come from the germline V gene. CDR3 DNA sequence: TGCAGCGTTGTCTTTGTAAATGAGCAGTTCTTC. Protein product: CSVVFVNEQFF.

The V and J genes are TRBV5-1 and TRBJ1-5; a possible D gene is TRBD1 (6 bases). Trimming took off 0 bases at V and 5 bases at J, with 12 bases between the two ends. Looked up from germline, CDR1 is SGHRS and CDR2 is YFSETQ. The CDR3 spans 15 residues. Written as DNA, the CDR3 is TGCGCCAGCAGCTTGGAGGGCAGGGGCGATCAGCCCCAGCATTTT. Protein product: CASSLEGRGDQPQHF.

This chain connects TRBV20-1 to TRBJ2-1; 7 bases match TRBD2. The V segment lost 2 bases and the J segment 2 bases; nucleotides outside the gene matches: 6. The germline CDR1 and CDR2 sequences are DFQATT and SNEGSKA (reference sequence). The CDR3 sequence is 15 residues long. The CDR3: CSARSRLAPYNEQFF. The CDR3 DNA is TGCAGTGCTAGAAGTCGACTAGCCCCCTACAATGAGCAGTTCTTC.

The table lists this clonotype with a count of one. The V call is TRBV20-1, the J call TRBJ1-1; D possibly corresponds to TRBD1 (6 bases). The CDR3 covers 14 residues. Germline V CDR1 and CDR2: DFQATT, SNEGSKA (reference sequence). Between the trimmed V and J ends, which lost 0 bases and 5 bases, there was a span of 13 bases. CDR3 nucleotide sequence: TGCAGTGCTAGAGAGGGGGCGCGAGGGACTGAAGCTTTCTTT. It is translated as CSAREGARGTEAFF.

This chain joins TRBV20-1 and TRBJ1-5, with 8 nucleotides matching TRBD1. Germline lookup yields CDR1 DFQATT and CDR2 SNEGSKA (reference sequence). The V segment lost 6 bases and the J segment 6 bases; nucleotides outside the gene matches: 7. The CDR3 covers 13 residues. The chain's CDR3 is CSAEQGEGQPQHF. The CDR3 nucleotides are TGCAGTGCCGAACAGGGGGAAGGTCAGCCCCAGCATTTT.

V is TRBV12-3 or TRBV12-4 and J is TRBJ1-2; weak D call: TRBD1 (5 bases). V lost 5 bases, J lost 8 bases, and 18 bases lay in between. CDR3 length: 14 amino acids. CDR3 region: CASSMGVGAGGYTF. CDR3 DNA: TGTGCCAGCAGTATGGGGGTTGGGGCTGGAGGCTACACCTTC.

V gene TRBV6-5 combines with J gene TRBJ2-5; D possibly matches TRBD1 or TRBD2 (5 bases each). The CDR3 runs to 11 residues. Trimming took off 2 bases at V and 7 bases at J, with 5 bases between the two ends. Per the germline V gene, CDR1 is MNHEY and CDR2 is SVGAGI. The CDR3 sequence is CASSYGGTQYF. CDR3 nucleotides: TGTGCCAGCAGTTACGGGGGGACCCAGTACTTC.

V usage is TRBV20-1 and J usage is TRBJ2-7; no clear D gene. V lost 0 bases and J 6 bases, leaving 6 bases between the germline ends. This CDR3 comprises 11 residues. Looked up from germline, CDR1 is DFQATT and CDR2 is SNEGSKA (reference sequence). The DNA of the CDR3 is TGCAGTGCTAGAGATCTGGTCGAGCAGTACGTC. Amino acids: CSARDLVEQYV.

V gene TRBV2 combines with J gene TRBJ1-1; D is possibly TRBD1 (5 bases). V was cut by 6 bases and J by 1 base, with 12 bases left in between. Germline V lookup: CDR1 SNHLY, CDR2 FYNNEI. The CDR3 loop spans 14 amino acids. The CDR3 sequence: CASRPGTQNTEAFF. Here the CDR3 DNA reads TGTGCCAGCAGACCCGGGACCCAGAACACTGAAGCTTTCTTT.

The CDR3 reads CASSFTAPSTDTQYF. CDR3 DNA sequence: TGTGCCAGCAGTTTTACGGCCCCTAGCACAGATACGCAGTATTTT. V is TRBV27 and J is TRBJ2-3; no reliable D call. V was clipped by 3 bases and J by 0 bases, with 10 bases between them. CDR3 length equals 15 residues. Looked up from germline, CDR1 is MNHEY and CDR2 is SMNVEV (reference sequence).

This clonotype was detected a few times. This sequence joins TRBV30 and TRBJ1-5; TRBD1 matches at 7 bases. Germline V gene data show CDR1 as GTSNPN and CDR2 as SVGIG (reference sequence). The CDR3 covers 13 residues. With 0 bases clipped from V and 5 bases from J, the junction kept 1 base outside the gene matches. CDR3 loop: CAWSVGGDQPQHF. The CDR3 DNA follows: TGTGCCTGGAGTGTAGGGGGCGATCAGCCCCAGCATTTT.